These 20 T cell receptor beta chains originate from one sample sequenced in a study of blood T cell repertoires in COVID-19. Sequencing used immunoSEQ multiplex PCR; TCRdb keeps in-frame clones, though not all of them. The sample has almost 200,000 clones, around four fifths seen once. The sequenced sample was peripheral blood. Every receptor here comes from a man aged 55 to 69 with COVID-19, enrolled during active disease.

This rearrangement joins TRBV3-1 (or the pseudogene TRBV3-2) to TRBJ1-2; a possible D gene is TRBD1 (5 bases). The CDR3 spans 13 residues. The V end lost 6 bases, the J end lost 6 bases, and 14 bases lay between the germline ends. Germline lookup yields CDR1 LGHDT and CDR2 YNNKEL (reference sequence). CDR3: CASSRAGTDGYTF. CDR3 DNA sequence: TGTGCCAGCAGTCGTGCGGGGACTGATGGCTACACCTTC.

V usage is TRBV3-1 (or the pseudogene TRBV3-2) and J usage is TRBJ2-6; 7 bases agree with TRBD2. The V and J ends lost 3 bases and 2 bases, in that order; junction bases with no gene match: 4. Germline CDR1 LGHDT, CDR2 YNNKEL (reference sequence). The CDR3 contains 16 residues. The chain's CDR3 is CASSQRGGAGANVLTF. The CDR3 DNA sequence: TGTGCCAGCAGCCAGAGGGGAGGGGCTGGGGCCAACGTCCTGACTTTC.

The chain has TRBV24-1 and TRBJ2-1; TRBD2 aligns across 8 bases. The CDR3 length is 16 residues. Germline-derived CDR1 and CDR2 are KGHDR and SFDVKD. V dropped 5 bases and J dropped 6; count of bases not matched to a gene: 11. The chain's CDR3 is CATSGSETSVFNEQFF. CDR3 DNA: TGTGCCACCAGTGGGTCCGAGACTAGCGTTTTCAATGAGCAGTTCTTC.

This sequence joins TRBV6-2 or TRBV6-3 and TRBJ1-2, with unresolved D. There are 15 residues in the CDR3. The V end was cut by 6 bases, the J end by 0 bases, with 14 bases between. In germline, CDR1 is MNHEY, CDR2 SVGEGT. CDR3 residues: CASSNTPLANYGYTF. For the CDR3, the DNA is TGTGCCAGCAGCAACACCCCCCTAGCTAACTATGGCTACACCTTC.

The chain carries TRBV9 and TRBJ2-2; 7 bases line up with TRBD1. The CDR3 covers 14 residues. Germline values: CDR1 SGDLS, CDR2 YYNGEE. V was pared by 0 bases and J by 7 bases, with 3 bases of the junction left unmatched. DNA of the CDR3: TGTGCCAGCAGCGTAGGACAGGGTCACGGGGAGCTGTTTTTT. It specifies CASSVGQGHGELFF.

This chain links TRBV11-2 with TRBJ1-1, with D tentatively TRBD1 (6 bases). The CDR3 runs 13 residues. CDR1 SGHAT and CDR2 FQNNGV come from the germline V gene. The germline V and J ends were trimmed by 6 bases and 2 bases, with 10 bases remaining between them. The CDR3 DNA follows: TGTGCCAGCAGATGGACAGTAAACACTGAAGCTTTCTTT. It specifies CASRWTVNTEAFF.

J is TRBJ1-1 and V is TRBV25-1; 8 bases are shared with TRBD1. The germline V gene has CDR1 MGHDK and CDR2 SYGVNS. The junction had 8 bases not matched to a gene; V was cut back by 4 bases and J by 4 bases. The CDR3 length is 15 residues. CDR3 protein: CASSATGGGITEAFF. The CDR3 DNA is TGTGCCAGCAGTGCAACAGGGGGAGGAATCACTGAAGCTTTCTTT.

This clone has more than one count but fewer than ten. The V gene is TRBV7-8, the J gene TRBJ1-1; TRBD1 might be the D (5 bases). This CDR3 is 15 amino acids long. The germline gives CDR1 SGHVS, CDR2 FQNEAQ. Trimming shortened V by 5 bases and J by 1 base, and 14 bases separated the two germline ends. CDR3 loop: CASSVQGGQNTEAFF. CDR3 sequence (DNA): TGTGCCAGCAGCGTTCAGGGAGGCCAGAACACTGAAGCTTTCTTT.

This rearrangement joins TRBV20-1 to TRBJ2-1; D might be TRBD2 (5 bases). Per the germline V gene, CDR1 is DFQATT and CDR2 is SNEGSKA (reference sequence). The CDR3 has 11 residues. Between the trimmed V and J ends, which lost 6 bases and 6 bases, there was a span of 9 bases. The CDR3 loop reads CSAVRGNEQFF. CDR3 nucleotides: TGCAGTGCGGTACGGGGCAATGAGCAGTTCTTC.

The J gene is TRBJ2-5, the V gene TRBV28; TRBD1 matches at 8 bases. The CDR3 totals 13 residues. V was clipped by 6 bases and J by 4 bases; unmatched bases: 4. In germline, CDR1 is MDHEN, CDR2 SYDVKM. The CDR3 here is CASSWTGRETQYF. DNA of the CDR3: TGTGCCAGCAGCTGGACAGGGCGAGAGACCCAGTACTTC. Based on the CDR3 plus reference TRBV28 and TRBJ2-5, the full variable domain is DVKVTQSSRYLVKRTGEKVFLECVQDMDHENMFWYRQDPGLGLRLIYFSYDVKMKEKGDIPEGYSVSREKKERFSLILESASTNQTSMYLCASSWTGRETQYFGPGTRLLVL.

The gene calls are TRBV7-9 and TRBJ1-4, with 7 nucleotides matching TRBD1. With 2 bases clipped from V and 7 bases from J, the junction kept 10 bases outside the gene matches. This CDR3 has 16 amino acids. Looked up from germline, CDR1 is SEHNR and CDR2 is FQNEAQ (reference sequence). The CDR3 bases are TGTGCCAGCAGCTTAAGTCGGGCCAGGGGGAGTGAAAAACTGTTTTTT. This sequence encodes CASSLSRARGSEKLFF. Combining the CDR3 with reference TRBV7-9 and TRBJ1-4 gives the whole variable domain DTGVSQNPRHKITKRGQNVTFRCDPISEHNRLYWYRQTLGQGPEFLTYFQNEAQLEKSRLLSDRFSAERPKGSFSTLEIQRTEQGDSAMYLCASSLSRARGSEKLFFGSGTQLSVL.

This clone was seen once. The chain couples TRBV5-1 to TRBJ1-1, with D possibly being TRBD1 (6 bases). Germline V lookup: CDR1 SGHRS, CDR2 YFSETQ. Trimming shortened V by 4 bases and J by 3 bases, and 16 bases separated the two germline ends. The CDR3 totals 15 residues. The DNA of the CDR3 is TGCGCCAGCAGCACCCTCCAGGGGACCTACACTGAAGCTTTCTTT. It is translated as CASSTLQGTYTEAFF.

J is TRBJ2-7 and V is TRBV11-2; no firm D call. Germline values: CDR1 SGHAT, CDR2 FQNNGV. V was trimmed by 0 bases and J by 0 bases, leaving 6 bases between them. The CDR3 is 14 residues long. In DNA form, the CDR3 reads TGTGCCAGCAGCTTAGAACCCTACTCCTACGAGCAGTACTTC. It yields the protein CASSLEPYSYEQYF.

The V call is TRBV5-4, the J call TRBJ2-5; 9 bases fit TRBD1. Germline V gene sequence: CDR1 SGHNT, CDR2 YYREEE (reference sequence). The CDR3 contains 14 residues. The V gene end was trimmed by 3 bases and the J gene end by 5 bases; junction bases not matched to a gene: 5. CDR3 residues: CASSSGTGWETQYF. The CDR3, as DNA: TGTGCCAGCAGCTCCGGGACAGGGTGGGAGACCCAGTACTTC.

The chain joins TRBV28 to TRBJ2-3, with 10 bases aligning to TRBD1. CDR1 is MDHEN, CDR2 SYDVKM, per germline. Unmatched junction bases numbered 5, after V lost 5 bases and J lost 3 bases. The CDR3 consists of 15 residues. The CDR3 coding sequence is TGTGCCAGCAGTGCTCCGGGACAGGGGACAGATACGCAGTATTTT. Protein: CASSAPGQGTDTQYF.

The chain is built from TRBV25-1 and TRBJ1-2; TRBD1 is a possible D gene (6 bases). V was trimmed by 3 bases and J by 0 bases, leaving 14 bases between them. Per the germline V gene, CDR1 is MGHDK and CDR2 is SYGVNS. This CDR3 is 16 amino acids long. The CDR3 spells CASSDPLGQSNYGYTF. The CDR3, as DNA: TGTGCCAGCAGTGACCCTCTAGGACAGTCTAACTATGGCTACACCTTC.

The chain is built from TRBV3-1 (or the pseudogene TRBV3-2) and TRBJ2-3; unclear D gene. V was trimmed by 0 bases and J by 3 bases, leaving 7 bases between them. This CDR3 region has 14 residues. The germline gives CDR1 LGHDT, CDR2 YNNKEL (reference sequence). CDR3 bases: TGTGCCAGCAGCCAAGATCTTGCGACAGATACGCAGTATTTT. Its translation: CASSQDLATDTQYF.

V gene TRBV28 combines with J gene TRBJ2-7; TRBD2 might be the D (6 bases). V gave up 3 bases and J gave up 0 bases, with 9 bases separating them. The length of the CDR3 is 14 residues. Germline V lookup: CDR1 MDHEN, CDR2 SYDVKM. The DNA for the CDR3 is TGTGCCAGCAGTTTGGCGGGGTACTCCTACGAGCAGTACTTC. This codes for CASSLAGYSYEQYF.

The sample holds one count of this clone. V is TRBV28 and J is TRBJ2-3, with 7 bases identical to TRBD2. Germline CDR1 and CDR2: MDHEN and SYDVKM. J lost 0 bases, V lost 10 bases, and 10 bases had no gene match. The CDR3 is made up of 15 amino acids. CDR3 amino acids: CATVGTTYSTDTQYF. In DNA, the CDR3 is TGTGCCACCGTAGGGACTACCTATAGCACAGATACGCAGTATTTT.

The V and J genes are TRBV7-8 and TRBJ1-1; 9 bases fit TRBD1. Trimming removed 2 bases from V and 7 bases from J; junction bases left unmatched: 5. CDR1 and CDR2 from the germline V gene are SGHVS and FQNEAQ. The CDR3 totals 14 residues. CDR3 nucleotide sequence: TGTGCCAGCAGCTTACGACAGGGGGGTGGTGAAGCTTTCTTT. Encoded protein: CASSLRQGGGEAFF.